One T cell receptor beta chain is described in this entry. Assay used: immunoSEQ multiplex PCR; TCRdb lists only in-frame clones, some missing. The table has about 51,000 clones, about nine tenths seen once; the top ten hold 3.5% to 4.5%. This entry comes from a study of OX40 agonist ivuxolimab in advanced cancers. Looked up from germline, CDR1 is MDHEN and CDR2 is SYDVKM. Between the trimmed V and J ends, which lost 7 bases and 4 bases, there was a span of 10 bases. The CDR3 loop spans 12 amino acids. The chain recombines TRBV28 with TRBJ1-2; a possible D gene is TRBD1 (6 bases). The sample was CD4+ or CD8+ T cells sorted from blood, taken in a trial of the OX40 agonist ivuxolimab. This receptor was taken from an adult with an advanced solid tumor such as melanoma, head and neck, liver or kidney cancer. This chain's CDR3 is CASNPRGYGYTF. CDR3 bases: TGTGCCAGCAATCCCAGGGGCTATGGCTACACCTTC.